The TCR beta chain described here comes from a study of blood T cell repertoires in COVID-19. Study as a whole: Italy, Spain and the United States were the sources of the convalescent and acute COVID-19 samples. From T cells, B-cell-depleted T cells, or PBMCs came the material, which was cDNA or gDNA.

Germline-derived CDR1 and CDR2 are SEHNR and FQNEAQ (reference sequence). The CDR3 extends over 14 amino acids. Trimming left V 3 bases short and J 4 bases short, with 12 bases between. Authors' data handling: Amplification from reference gene primers served as the basis for estimated nucleated cell counts. Profiling relied on immunoSEQ multiplex PCR, and the TCRdb table lists in-frame clones only, not all of them. For V, J and clone size, that table is used; D and trimming come from the DNA. Of 84,000 or so clones in the sample, approximately 79% were seen once. This chain links TRBV7-9 with TRBJ2-5; tentatively, D is TRBD2 (7 bases). Input material: peripheral blood. The clonotype was recovered from a man in his sixties or seventies with acute or convalescent COVID-19. CDR3 sequence reads: CASSFSGGRETQYF. The CDR3 bases are TGTGCCAGCAGCTTTTCGGGGGGCCGAGAGACCCAGTACTTC.